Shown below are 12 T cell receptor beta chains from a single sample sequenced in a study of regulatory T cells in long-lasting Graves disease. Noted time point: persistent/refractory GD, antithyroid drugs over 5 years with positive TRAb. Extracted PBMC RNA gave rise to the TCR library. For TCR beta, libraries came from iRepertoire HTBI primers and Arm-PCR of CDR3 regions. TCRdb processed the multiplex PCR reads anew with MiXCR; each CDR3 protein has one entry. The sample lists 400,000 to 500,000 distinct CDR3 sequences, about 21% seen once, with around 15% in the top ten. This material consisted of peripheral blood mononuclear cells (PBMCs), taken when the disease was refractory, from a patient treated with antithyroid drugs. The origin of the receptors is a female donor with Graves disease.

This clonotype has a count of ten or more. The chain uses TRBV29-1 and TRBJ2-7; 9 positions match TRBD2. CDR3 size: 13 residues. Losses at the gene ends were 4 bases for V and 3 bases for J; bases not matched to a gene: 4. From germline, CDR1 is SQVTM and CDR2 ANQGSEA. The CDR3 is CSVVASGIYEQYF. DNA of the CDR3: TGCAGCGTTGTGGCTAGCGGGATCTACGAGCAGTACTTC.

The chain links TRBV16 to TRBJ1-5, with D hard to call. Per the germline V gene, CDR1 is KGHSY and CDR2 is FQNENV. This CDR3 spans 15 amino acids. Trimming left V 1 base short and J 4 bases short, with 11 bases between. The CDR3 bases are TGTGCCAGCAGCCAATTAAGCCACGCAAATCAGCCCCAGCATTTT. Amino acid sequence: CASSQLSHANQPQHF.

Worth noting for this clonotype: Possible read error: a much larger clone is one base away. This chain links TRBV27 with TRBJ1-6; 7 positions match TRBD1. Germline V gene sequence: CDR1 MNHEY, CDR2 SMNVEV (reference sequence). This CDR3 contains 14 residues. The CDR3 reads CASIVGQYNSPLRF. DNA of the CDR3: TGTGCCAGCATTGTGGGACAGTATAATTCACCCCTCCGCTTT.

The CDR3 sequence is CASSSGGQRVTEAFF. CDR3 coding DNA: TGTGCCAGTAGTTCCGGGGGGCAGCGAGTCACTGAAGCTTTCTTT. The genes are TRBV19 and TRBJ1-1, with TRBD1 as a possible D gene (6 bases). Trimming left V 5 bases short and J 4 bases short, with 17 bases between. The germline V gene encodes CDR1 LNHDA and CDR2 SQIVND (reference sequence). CDR3 size: 15 residues.

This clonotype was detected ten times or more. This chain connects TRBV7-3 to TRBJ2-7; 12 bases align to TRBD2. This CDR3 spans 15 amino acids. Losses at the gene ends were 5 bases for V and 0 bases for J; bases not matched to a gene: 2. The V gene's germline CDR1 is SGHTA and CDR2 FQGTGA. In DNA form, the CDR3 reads TGTGCCAGCAGCCGACTAGCGGGAGCCTCCTACGAGCAGTACTTC. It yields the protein CASSRLAGASYEQYF.

CDR3 sequence: CASSQGGALYEQYF. The DNA of the CDR3 is TGTGCCAGCAGCCAAGGAGGGGCTCTCTACGAGCAGTACTTC. The V gene is TRBV14, the J gene TRBJ2-7; D could derive from TRBD1 or TRBD2 (5 bases each). Germline V gene sequence: CDR1 SGHDN, CDR2 FVKESK. V was clipped by 1 base and J by 3 bases, with 10 bases between them. The CDR3 spans 14 residues.

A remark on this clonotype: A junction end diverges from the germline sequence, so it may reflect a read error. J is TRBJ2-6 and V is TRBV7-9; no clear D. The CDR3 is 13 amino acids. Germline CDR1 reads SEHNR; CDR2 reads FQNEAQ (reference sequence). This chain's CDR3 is CASTRSEANVLTF. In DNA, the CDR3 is TGTGCCAGCACACGTTCTGAGGCCAACGTCCTGACTTTC.

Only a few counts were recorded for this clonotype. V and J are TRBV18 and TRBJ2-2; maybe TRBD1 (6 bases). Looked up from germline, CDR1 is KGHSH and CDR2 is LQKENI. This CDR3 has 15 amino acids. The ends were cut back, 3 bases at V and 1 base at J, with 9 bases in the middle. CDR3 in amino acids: CASSPQGWNTGELFF. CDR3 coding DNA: TGTGCCAGCTCACCGCAGGGGTGGAACACCGGGGAGCTGTTTTTT.

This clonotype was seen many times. DNA of the CDR3: TGTGCCAGCAGTGGTGTTTCAACTAATGAAAAACTGTTTTTT. Protein sequence: CASSGVSTNEKLFF. This chain connects TRBV28 to TRBJ1-4; no firm D call. CDR1 and CDR2 from the germline V gene are MDHEN and SYDVKM. V was clipped by 5 bases and J by 0 bases, with 7 bases between them. This CDR3 is built from 14 residues.

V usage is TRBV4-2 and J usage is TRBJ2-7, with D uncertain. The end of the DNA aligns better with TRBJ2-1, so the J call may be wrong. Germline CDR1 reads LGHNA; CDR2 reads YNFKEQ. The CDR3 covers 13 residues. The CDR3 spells CASSLSFTNEQFF. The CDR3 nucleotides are TGTGCCAGCAGCTTATCTTTCACCAATGAGCAGTTCTTC.

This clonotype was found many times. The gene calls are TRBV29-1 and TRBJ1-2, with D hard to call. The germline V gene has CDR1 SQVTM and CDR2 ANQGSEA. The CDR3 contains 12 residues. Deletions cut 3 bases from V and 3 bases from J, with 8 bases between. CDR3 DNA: TGCAGCGTTGATCTAGGGTACTATGGCTACACCTTC. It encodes CSVDLGYYGYTF.

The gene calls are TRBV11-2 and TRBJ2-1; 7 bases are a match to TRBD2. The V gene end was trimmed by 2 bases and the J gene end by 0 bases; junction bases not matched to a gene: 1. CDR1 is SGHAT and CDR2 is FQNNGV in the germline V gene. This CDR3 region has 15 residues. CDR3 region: CASSLWGGSYNEQFF. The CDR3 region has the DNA TGTGCCAGCAGCTTATGGGGGGGCTCCTACAATGAGCAGTTCTTC.